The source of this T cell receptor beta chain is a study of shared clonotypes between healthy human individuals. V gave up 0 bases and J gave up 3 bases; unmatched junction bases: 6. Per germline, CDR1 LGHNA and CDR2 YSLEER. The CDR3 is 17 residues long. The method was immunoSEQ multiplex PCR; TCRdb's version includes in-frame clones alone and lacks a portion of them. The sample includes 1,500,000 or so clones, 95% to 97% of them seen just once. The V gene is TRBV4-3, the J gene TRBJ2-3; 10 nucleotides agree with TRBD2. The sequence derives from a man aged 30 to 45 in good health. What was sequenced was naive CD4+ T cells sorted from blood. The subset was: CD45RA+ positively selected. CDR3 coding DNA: TGCGCCAGCAGCCAAGACCTACTAGCGGGATTGACAGATACGCAGTATTTT. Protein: CASSQDLLAGLTDTQYF.